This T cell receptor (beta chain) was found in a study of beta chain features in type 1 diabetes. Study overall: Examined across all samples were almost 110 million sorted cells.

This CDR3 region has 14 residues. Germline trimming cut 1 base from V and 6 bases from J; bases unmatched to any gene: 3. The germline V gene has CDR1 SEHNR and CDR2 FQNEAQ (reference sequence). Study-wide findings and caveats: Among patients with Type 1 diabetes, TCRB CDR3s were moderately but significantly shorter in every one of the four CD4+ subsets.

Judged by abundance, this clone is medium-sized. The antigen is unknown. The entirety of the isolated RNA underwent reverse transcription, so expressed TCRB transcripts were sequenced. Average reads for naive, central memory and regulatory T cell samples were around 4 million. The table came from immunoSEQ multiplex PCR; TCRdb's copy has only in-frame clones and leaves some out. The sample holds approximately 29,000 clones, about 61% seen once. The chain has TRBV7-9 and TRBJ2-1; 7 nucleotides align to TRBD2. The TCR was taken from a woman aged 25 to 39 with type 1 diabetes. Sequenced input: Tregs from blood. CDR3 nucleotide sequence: TGTGCCAGCAGCTTAGACGCTAGCGGCAATGAGCAGTTCTTC. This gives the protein CASSLDASGNEQFF. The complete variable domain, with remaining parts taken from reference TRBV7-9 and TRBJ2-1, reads DTGVSQNPRHKITKRGQNVTFRCDPISEHNRLYWYRQTLGQGPEFLTYFQNEAQLEKSRLLSDRFSAERPKGSFSTLEIQRTEQGDSAMYLCASSLDASGNEQFFGPGTRLTVL.